This T cell receptor (beta chain) was recovered during a study of cytomegalovirus exposure and HLA in healthy donors. Study-level findings and limits: There were some V segments, including TRBV6-2 and TRBV6-3, excluded as indistinguishable.

With 60 Vbeta and 13 Jbeta primers, the PCR was carried out. Measured with immunoSEQ multiplex PCR; TCRdb has only the in-frame clones, and not every one. The table has fewer than 150,000 clones, around 80% seen once. This CDR3 has 16 residues. V was pared by 2 bases and J by 4 bases, with 15 bases between. CDR1 is MDHEN and CDR2 is SYDVKM in the germline V gene. About this clone itself: Its cognate antigen is unknown.

The chain links TRBV28 to TRBJ1-5; perhaps TRBD1 as D (6 bases). The clonotype was recovered from a man aged 50-60 years in good health and CMV-seronegative. Sequencing used PBMCs. The CDR3 reads CASSLTLGAGNQPQHF. The CDR3 DNA reads TGTGCCAGCAGTTTAACGTTGGGGGCGGGTAATCAGCCCCAGCATTTT.